The rows below give T cell receptor beta chains drawn from one sample of a study of cytomegalovirus exposure and HLA in healthy donors. The repertoire was sequenced with immunoSEQ multiplex PCR; TCRdb's copy has only in-frame clones and lacks some. The data show fewer than 150,000 clones, around 74% seen once. Sequenced input: PBMCs. These receptors all come from a man in his thirties or forties in good health and CMV-seronegative. Both conserved end residues are part of each CDR3. Each record gives: V gene, D gene, J gene, clone size, CDR3 DNA, CDR3 protein. The D gene is left open where the match is weak. Clone size is stated in some rows and not others, as once, few, many or a class when expanded.

TRBV20-1	-	TRBJ2-7	-	TGCAGTCGCCGCGGGGTGGGGGAGCAGTACTTC	CSRRGVGEQYF
TRBV12-2	-	TRBJ2-1	few	TGTGCAAGTCGCTTAGGCCCGCAGCATACTAGTGAGCAGTTCTTC	CASRLGPQHTSEQFF
TRBV14	-	TRBJ2-3	-	TGTGCCAGCAGCCAAGACCTGATTAGGGGAAATACGCAGTATTTT	CASSQDLIRGNTQYF
TRBV10-3	TRBD1	TRBJ1-6	-	TGTGCCATCAGTCCACGACCGGGACAGCAAGATTCACCCCTCCACTTT	CAISPRPGQQDSPLHF
TRBV6-5	-	TRBJ2-2	-	TGTGCCACCAGGGAACAGGGAATCACCGGGGAGCTGTTTTTT	CATREQGITGELFF
TRBV7-8	-	TRBJ1-1	-	TGTGCCAGCAGCGCAAAACCGGGAACTGAAGCTTTCTTT	CASSAKPGTEAFF
TRBV4-2	-	TRBJ1-2	-	TGTGCCAGCAGCCAAGTCTCCCTCTCGGGCTACACCTTC	CASSQVSLSGYTF
TRBV18	-	TRBJ1-1	-	TGTGCCAGCTCACCGACCACAGGGTTGGGCACTGAAGCTTTCTTT	CASSPTTGLGTEAFF
TRBV13	-	TRBJ1-3	-	TGTGCCAGCAGCGTAGGGCCTCCGGGACTCAGCTCTGGAAACACCATATATTTT	CASSVGPPGLSSGNTIYF
TRBV9	TRBD2	TRBJ2-3	-	TGTGCCAGCAGCATTGGGAGGGCAGATACGCAGTATTTT	CASSIGRADTQYF
TRBV7-9	TRBD2	TRBJ2-3	-	TGTTCCATCGGGGGGGGCACAGATACGCAGTATTTT	CSIGGGTDTQYF
TRBV19	TRBD2	TRBJ2-1	-	TGTGCCAGTCGGGGTTGGGCTAGCGGGGGTAGCTCCTACAATGAGCAGTTCTTC	CASRGWASGGSSYNEQFF
TRBV9	TRBD2	TRBJ2-5	-	TGTGCCAGCAGCGTAGCGGGGACTAGCGGTCAAGAGACCCAGTACTTC	CASSVAGTSGQETQYF
TRBV7-3	-	TRBJ1-1	-	TGTGCCAGCAGCTTAGACAGAGTGAACACTGAAGCTTTCTTT	CASSLDRVNTEAFF
TRBV19	TRBD1	TRBJ1-5	-	TGTGCCAGTAATAGACAGGGGCTCTATCAGCCCCAGCATTTT	CASNRQGLYQPQHF
TRBV6-1	TRBD2	TRBJ2-1	-	TGTGCCAGCAGTGACAGATTTGGACTAGCGGGAACCTCCTACAATGAGCAGTTCTTC	CASSDRFGLAGTSYNEQFF
TRBV9	TRBD1	TRBJ1-3	-	TGTGCCAGCAGTCCTAGACAGGGGGCATCTGGAAACACCATATATTTT	CASSPRQGASGNTIYF
TRBV4-3	TRBD1	TRBJ2-3	-	TGCGCCAGCAGCCAATTCGGACAGGGAGGCACAGATACGCAGTATTTT	CASSQFGQGGTDTQYF
TRBV19	-	TRBJ1-1	-	TGTGCCAGTAGTTTCCGGGGGGGAGCGGACACTGAAGCTTTCTTT	CASSFRGGADTEAFF
TRBV5-5	-	TRBJ1-5	-	TGTGCCAGCAGCTTGTTGAGCCAGCCCCAGCATTTT	CASSLLSQPQHF
TRBV28	-	TRBJ2-6	once	TGTGCCAGCAGTTTATTGTCGTCTGGGGCCAACGTCCTGACTTTC	CASSLLSSGANVLTF
TRBV6-6	-	TRBJ1-5	-	TGTGCCAGCAAGCCGCGGGGGGAGATCAATCAGCCCCAGCATTTT	CASKPRGEINQPQHF
TRBV28	TRBD1	TRBJ1-5	once	TGTGCCAGCGCTCCCCCGGGACAGGGTGCCTATCAGCCCCAGCATTTT	CASAPPGQGAYQPQHF
TRBV6-5	TRBD2	TRBJ2-2	-	TGTGCCAGCAGTCAAACTAGCGGGAAGGCCGGGGAGCTGTTTTTT	CASSQTSGKAGELFF
TRBV9	TRBD2	TRBJ2-5	-	TGTGCCAGCAGCGTCGGACCGGGGGGGGAGACCCAGTACTTC	CASSVGPGGETQYF
TRBV28	-	TRBJ1-5	-	TGTGCCAGCAGTTTACTATCGACACAGCCCCAGCATTTT	CASSLLSTQPQHF
TRBV10-3	-	TRBJ1-2	-	TGTGCCATCAGTGAGTCCAGGGGAAACTATGGCTACACCTTC	CAISESRGNYGYTF
TRBV9	TRBD1	TRBJ1-2	few	TGTGCCAGCAGCGCTTCCAAGACAGGGGCCAACTATGGCTACACCTTC	CASSASKTGANYGYTF
TRBV27	TRBD2	TRBJ2-7	-	TGTGCCAGCAGCCCGGGGGGGAGGGTGCAGTACTTC	CASSPGGRVQYF
TRBV6-4	-	TRBJ1-1	once	TGTGCCAGCAGTTTGGAGAGACCGAACACTGAAGCTTTCTTT	CASSLERPNTEAFF
TRBV6-1	TRBD1	TRBJ1-4	many	TGTGCCAGCAGAGACAGGGGTAATGAAAAACTGTTTTTT	CASRDRGNEKLFF
TRBV5-1	TRBD1	TRBJ1-2	-	TGCGCCAGCAGCACGACAGGGAGAGGAGAGGTTGGCTACACCTTC	CASSTTGRGEVGYTF
TRBV30	TRBD1	TRBJ2-1	-	TGTGCCTGGACCGACGAAGGGACAGGGCATGAGCAGTTCTTC	CAWTDEGTGHEQFF
TRBV29-1	TRBD2	TRBJ2-1	once	TGCAGCGTTGAGGGCCTAGCGGGAGGGGAGCAGTTCTTC	CSVEGLAGGEQFF
TRBV5-1	TRBD1	TRBJ1-2	-	TGCGCCAGCAGCGCGGGGACAGCCACTAACTATGGCTACACCTTC	CASSAGTATNYGYTF
TRBV7-2	-	TRBJ2-1	-	TGTGCCAGCAGCCCACAGGGCACGGTAGTTAATGAGCAGTTCTTC	CASSPQGTVVNEQFF
TRBV6-6	TRBD1	TRBJ1-1	many	TGTGCCAGCAGGGGGACAGGGAGATCGGAAACTGAAGCTTTCTTT	CASRGTGRSETEAFF
TRBV11-2	TRBD1	TRBJ2-5	-	TGTGCCAGCAGCCCCTTTGGGACAGGGGGCGCAGAGACCCAGTACTTC	CASSPFGTGGAETQYF
TRBV4-1	-	TRBJ2-1	once	TGCGCCAGCAGCCAACGACTAACTAATGAGCAGTTCTTC	CASSQRLTNEQFF
TRBV9	-	TRBJ1-5	once	TGTGCCAGCAGCGCCACAGGGTCGAGCAATCAGCCCCAGCATTTT	CASSATGSSNQPQHF
TRBV4-1	TRBD1	TRBJ1-5	few	TGCGCCAGCAGCCAAGTACCGACCGGGACAGCGATTAATCAGCCCCAGCATTTT	CASSQVPTGTAINQPQHF
TRBV11-2	-	TRBJ2-7	-	TGTGCCAGCAGCTTGAGGGACGAGCAGTACTTC	CASSLRDEQYF
TRBV5-1	-	TRBJ2-2	-	TGCGCCAGCAGAGGGGGAAACACCGGGGAGCTGTTTTTT	CASRGGNTGELFF
TRBV10-3	TRBD1	TRBJ1-4	-	TGTGCCATCAGTCCGAGGGCAGGGGGCGATGAAAAACTGTTTTTT	CAISPRAGGDEKLFF
TRBV28	-	TRBJ1-3	few	TGTGCCAGCAGTGTAGGAGACACCATATATTTT	CASSVGDTIYF
TRBV5-1	-	TRBJ1-3	once	TGCGCCAGCAGCCCGGGGATAGTCTCTGGAAACACCATATATTTT	CASSPGIVSGNTIYF
TRBV11-2	-	TRBJ1-4	-	TGTGCCAGCAGCTTATCAGGGAACGATGAAAAACTGTTTTTT	CASSLSGNDEKLFF
TRBV6-5	-	TRBJ2-3	-	TGTGCCAGCAGTTCCTCCTTGGGGCGTAGGACAGATACGCAGTATTTT	CASSSSLGRRTDTQYF
TRBV9	-	TRBJ2-2	-	TGTGCCAGCAGCGTGACTCCCGGGGAGCTGTTTTTT	CASSVTPGELFF
TRBV10-3	TRBD1	TRBJ2-1	-	TGTGCCATCAGTGTGTATGGGACAGGGGATACTAATGAGCAGTTCTTC	CAISVYGTGDTNEQFF
TRBV29-1	-	TRBJ2-1	once	TGCAGCGTTGAAGGTAGGCGGCTCAATGAGCAGTTCTTC	CSVEGRRLNEQFF
TRBV28	TRBD1	TRBJ2-1	-	TGTGCCAGCAGCGAGACAGGGGTCAACCTCTACAATGAGCAGTTCTTC	CASSETGVNLYNEQFF
TRBV19	TRBD1	TRBJ1-4	-	TGTGCCAGTAGTACCCGGACAGGCGGCACGAAGTCCAATGAAAAACTGTTTTTT	CASSTRTGGTKSNEKLFF
TRBV6-6	TRBD2	TRBJ2-3	-	TGTGCCAGCAGCAACTTGGAGCGGGGGGGCACAGATACGCAGTATTTT	CASSNLERGGTDTQYF
TRBV4-2	TRBD1	TRBJ2-5	-	TGTGCCAGCAGACCTGGGACAGGGAGTTATGAGACCCAGTACTTC	CASRPGTGSYETQYF
TRBV28	-	TRBJ2-1	-	TGTGCCAGCAGTTTACCCGTTCGGGAGCAGTTCTTC	CASSLPVREQFF
TRBV6-5	-	TRBJ2-2	-	TGTGCCAGCAGTTACTCGAGTCAGGGAACGACCGGGGAGCTGTTTTTT	CASSYSSQGTTGELFF
TRBV9	TRBD1	TRBJ1-1	once	TGTGCCAGCAGCGCCGGACAGGGGGGGAACACTGAAGCTTTCTTT	CASSAGQGGNTEAFF
TRBV7-6	TRBD1	TRBJ1-6	-	TGTGCCAGCAGCTTAATGAGGGACAGGGAGATAGGGTATAATTCACCCCTCCACTTT	CASSLMRDREIGYNSPLHF
TRBV4-1	-	TRBJ2-2	-	TGCGCCACCACAAACACCGGGGAGCTGTTTTTT	CATTNTGELFF